The TCR beta chain under discussion was sequenced for a study of Ad26.COV2.S vaccination and SARS-CoV-2 variants. Study as a whole: By the intramuscular route, Ad26.COV2.S was given once, or twice 56 days apart.

The V and J ends lost 7 bases and 8 bases respectively, with 14 bases between them. There are 12 residues in the CDR3. Looked up from germline, CDR1 is MNHEY and CDR2 is SVGAGI. Treatment specified: some 19 received Ad26.COV2.S at low or high dose, single or two shots; roughly five received placebo; per-sample allocation not given. Collection of samples fell on day 63 after the first vaccine or placebo injection. Based in Boston, the donor was an adult of 18-55 years. Ad26 vector vaccine expressed Wuhan-strain SARS-CoV-2 spike. Findings of the study overall: In TCR breadth and depth analyses, total T cell responses may have been underestimated.

This clone was seen a single time. Its antigen is still unknown. The data were produced by immunoSEQ multiplex PCR, yet TCRdb's version contains in-frame clones alone and is incomplete. The table lists 350,000 to 600,000 clones, 80% to 90% of them singletons. This chain connects TRBV6-5 to TRBJ1-2; no definite D call. The receptor was isolated from a person aged 18 to 59 who received the Ad26.COV2.S COVID-19 vaccine or a placebo. The sample consisted of peripheral blood, taken in a trial of Ad26.COV2.S vaccine versus placebo. The CDR3 nucleotides are TGTGCCAGCACTAACGGGCGGAGAGGCTACACCTTC. Translated: CASTNGRRGYTF.